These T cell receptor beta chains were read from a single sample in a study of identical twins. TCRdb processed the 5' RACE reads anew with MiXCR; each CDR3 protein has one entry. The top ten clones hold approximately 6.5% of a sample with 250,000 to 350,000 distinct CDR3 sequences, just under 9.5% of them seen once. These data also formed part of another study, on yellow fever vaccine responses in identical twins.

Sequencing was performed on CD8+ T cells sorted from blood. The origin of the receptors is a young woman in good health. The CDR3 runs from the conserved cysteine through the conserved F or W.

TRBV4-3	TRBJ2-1	CASSQDRGLAGVNEQFF
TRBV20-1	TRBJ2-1	CSARVIRYNEQFF
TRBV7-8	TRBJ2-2	CASSKTPKKELFF
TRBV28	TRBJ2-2	CASSSETSGTTLVAGELFF
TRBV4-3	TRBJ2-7	CASSQDPSGVGYEQYF
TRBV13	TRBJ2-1	CASSKTGGSYNEQFF
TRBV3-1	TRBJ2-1	CASSQPPGGGSSHNEQFF
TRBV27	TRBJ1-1	CASGISGTGYTEAFF
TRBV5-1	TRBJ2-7	CASSARQGTTLRTTTYEQYF
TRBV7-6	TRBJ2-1	CASSQVPSSYNEQFF
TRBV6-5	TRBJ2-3	CASSYLGPRDTQYF
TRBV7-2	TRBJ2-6	CASSLDDVLGANVLTF
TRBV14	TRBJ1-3	CASSQTGQVAGNTIYF
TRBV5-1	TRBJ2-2	CASSLGPQTATGELFF
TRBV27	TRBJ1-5	CASSPRGRDSQPQHF
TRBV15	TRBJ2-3	CATSRVGGLTDTQYF
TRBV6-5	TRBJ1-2	CASSTDRVSGYTF
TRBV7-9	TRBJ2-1	CASSPRLAGGTNEQFF
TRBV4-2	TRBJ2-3	CASSQASELDTQYF